The clone carrying this T cell receptor (beta chain) has only a few counts. As yet, its antigen is unknown. Trimming pared 4 bases from V and 1 base from J, leaving 16 bases between. This CDR3 region has 15 residues. Germline V gives CDR1 SQVTM, CDR2 ANQGSEA. The data were obtained in a study of T cell repertoires in cytomegalovirus infection. On the study more broadly: Both a matching HLA type and CMV infection were indicated by public TCR beta signatures.

TCRdb re-called the reads with MiXCR, one entry per CDR3 protein. Here the sample spans fewer than 250,000 distinct CDR3 sequences, 12% being singletons. General study findings and limits: The ex vivo response was dominated by HLA-C-restricted CMV-specific TCR beta clonotypes. Pooled public TCR beta family frequency picked out CMV carriers with the relevant HLA.

The receptor's source is a human donor in good health (CMV status not recorded). Some clones in this sample may be carry-over from other donors' samples. Material: PBMCs. The rearrangement uses TRBV29-1 and TRBJ1-2, with TRBD1 as a possible D gene (6 bases). CDR3 in amino acids: CSVGGSAGVNYGYTF. CDR3 DNA sequence: TGCAGCGTTGGAGGTAGTGCAGGGGTTAACTATGGCTACACCTTC.